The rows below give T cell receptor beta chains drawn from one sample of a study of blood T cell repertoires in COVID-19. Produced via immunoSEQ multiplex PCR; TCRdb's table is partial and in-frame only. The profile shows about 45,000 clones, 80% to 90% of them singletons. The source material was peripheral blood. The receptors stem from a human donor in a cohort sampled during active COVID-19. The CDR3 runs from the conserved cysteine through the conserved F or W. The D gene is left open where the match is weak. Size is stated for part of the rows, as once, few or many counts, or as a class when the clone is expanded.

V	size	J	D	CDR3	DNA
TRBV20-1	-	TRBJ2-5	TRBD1	CSASWTGAAETQYF	TGCAGTGCTAGTTGGACAGGGGCCGCAGAGACCCAGTACTTC
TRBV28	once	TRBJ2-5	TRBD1	CASSLLTGGETQYF	TGTGCCAGCAGTTTACTCACAGGGGGGGAGACCCAGTACTTC
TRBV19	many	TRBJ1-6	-	CASSIRERANSPLHF	TGTGCCAGTAGTATCAGGGAAAGGGCCAATTCACCCCTCCACTTT
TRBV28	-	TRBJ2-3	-	CATRQATDTQYF	TGTGCCACCCGACAGGCCACAGATACGCAGTATTTT
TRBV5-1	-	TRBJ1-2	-	CASSLNTAYGYTF	TGCGCCAGCAGCTTAAACACCGCCTATGGCTACACCTTC
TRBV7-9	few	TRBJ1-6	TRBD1	CASSPHGTGGADSPLHF	TGTGCCAGCAGCCCCCACGGGACAGGGGGCGCGGATTCACCCCTCCACTTT
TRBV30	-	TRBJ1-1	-	CAWSSLNTEAFF	TGTGCCTGGAGTAGCCTTAACACTGAAGCTTTCTTT
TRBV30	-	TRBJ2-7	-	CACSGGPYEQYF	TGTGCCTGTTCGGGGGGCCCGTACGAGCAGTACTTC
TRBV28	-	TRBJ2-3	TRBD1	CASSFGQGRSDTQYF	TGTGCCAGCAGTTTTGGACAGGGACGATCGGATACGCAGTATTTT
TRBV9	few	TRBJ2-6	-	CASSAQGSGANVLTF	TGTGCCAGCAGCGCGCAGGGTTCTGGGGCCAACGTCCTGACTTTC
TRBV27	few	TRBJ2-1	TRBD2	CASALGGGINEQFF	TGTGCCAGCGCTCTGGGCGGGGGGATTAATGAGCAGTTCTTC
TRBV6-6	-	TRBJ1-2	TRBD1	CASSRQGGAGTF	TGTGCCAGCAGTAGACAGGGCGGGGCGGGGACCTTC
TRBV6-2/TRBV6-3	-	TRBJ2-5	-	CASSMVGQAGQETQYF	TGTGCCAGCAGTATGGTGGGCCAGGCGGGCCAAGAGACCCAGTACTTC
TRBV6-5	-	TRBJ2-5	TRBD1	CASSYSQGVRETQYF	TGTGCCAGCAGTTACTCCCAGGGGGTTAGGGAGACCCAGTACTTC
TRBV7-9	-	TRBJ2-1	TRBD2	CASSLSGGGSNEQFF	TGTGCCAGCAGCCTGAGCGGGGGAGGGTCCAATGAGCAGTTCTTC
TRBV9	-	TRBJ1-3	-	CASSLGPPGTTTIYF	TGTGCCAGCAGCCTGGGACCTCCGGGGACAACCACCATATATTTT
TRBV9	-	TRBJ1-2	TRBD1	CASSTRTGEYGYTF	TGTGCCAGCAGCACTCGGACAGGGGAGTATGGCTACACCTTC
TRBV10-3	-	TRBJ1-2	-	CAISGTDRPSNYGYTF	TGTGCCATCAGTGGAACTGACAGGCCTTCTAACTATGGCTACACCTTC
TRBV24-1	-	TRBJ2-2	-	CATGLKSGANTGELFF	TGTGCCACCGGGCTTAAAAGCGGAGCGAACACCGGGGAGCTGTTTTTT
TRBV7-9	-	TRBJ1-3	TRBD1	CASSRLTGGGNTIYF	TGTGCCAGCAGCCGACTGACAGGGGGGGGAAACACCATATATTTT
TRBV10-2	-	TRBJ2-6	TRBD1	CASSLGQGYGANVLTF	TGCGCCAGCAGCCTGGGACAGGGGTATGGGGCCAACGTCCTGACTTTC
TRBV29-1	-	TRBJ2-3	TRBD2	CSGDSGGASDTQYF	TGCAGCGGGGATAGCGGGGGGGCTTCAGATACGCAGTATTTT
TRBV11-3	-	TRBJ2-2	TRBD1	CASSRGWDSANTGELFF	TGTGCCAGCAGCCGAGGCTGGGACAGCGCGAACACCGGGGAGCTGTTTTTT
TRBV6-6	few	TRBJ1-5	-	CASSSSRQPQHF	TGTGCCAGCAGTTCCAGTCGCCAGCCCCAGCATTTT
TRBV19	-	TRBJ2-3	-	CASSIDTVLTDTQYF	TGTGCCAGTAGTATTGACACCGTACTCACAGATACGCAGTATTTT
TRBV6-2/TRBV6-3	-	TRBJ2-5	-	CASSYSRSTGLYF	TGTGCCAGCAGTTACAGCCGGTCGACAGGTCTGTACTTC
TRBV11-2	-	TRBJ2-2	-	CASSAVHRFDTGELFF	TGTGCCAGCTCTGCGGTGCACAGGTTCGACACTGGGGAGCTGTTTTTT
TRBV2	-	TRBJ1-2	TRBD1	CASRLGQGNYGYTF	TGTGCCAGCAGGTTAGGACAGGGAAACTATGGCTACACCTTC
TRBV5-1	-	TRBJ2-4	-	CASSLVGLAELAKNIQYF	TGCGCCAGCAGCTTGGTTGGGCTAGCTGAGCTAGCCAAAAACATTCAGTACTTC
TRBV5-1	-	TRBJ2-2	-	CATRGARITGELFF	TGCGCCACCCGCGGGGCGCGGATCACCGGGGAGCTGTTTTTT
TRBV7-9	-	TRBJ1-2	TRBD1	CASSQGMEGAGYGYTF	TGTGCCAGCAGCCAGGGAATGGAGGGGGCAGGCTATGGCTACACCTTC
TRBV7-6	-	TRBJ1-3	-	CASSTGGGGNTIYF	TGTGCCAGCAGTACTGGGGGCGGTGGAAACACCATATATTTT
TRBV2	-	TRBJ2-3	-	CASSERGAGTDTQYF	TGTGCCAGCAGTGAACGCGGGGCTGGCACAGATACGCAGTATTTT
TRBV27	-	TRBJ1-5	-	CASSFRGHYQPQHF	TGTGCCAGCAGTTTCAGGGGACACTATCAGCCCCAGCATTTT
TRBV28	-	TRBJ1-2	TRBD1	CASSFLPGLTGTDGYTF	TGTGCCAGCAGTTTCCTTCCAGGGTTGACGGGGACAGATGGCTACACCTTC
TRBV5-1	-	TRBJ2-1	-	CASSFSDSSYNEQFF	TGCGCCAGCAGCTTCTCTGATAGCTCCTACAATGAGCAGTTCTTC
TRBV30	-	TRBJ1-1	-	CAWSVAGYEAFF	TGTGCCTGGAGTGTAGCGGGGTATGAAGCTTTCTTT
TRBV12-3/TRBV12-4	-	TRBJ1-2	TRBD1	CASSSTGGDGYTF	TGTGCCAGCAGTTCAACAGGGGGCGATGGCTACACCTTC
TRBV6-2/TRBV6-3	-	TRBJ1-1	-	CASSYGQPGTEAFF	TGTGCCAGCAGTTACGGACAGCCCGGCACTGAAGCTTTCTTT
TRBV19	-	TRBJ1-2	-	CASSPLKDNLNGYTF	TGTGCCAGTAGCCCACTAAAGGACAATTTAAATGGCTACACCTTC
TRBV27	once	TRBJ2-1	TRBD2	CASSPPSGGALEQFF	TGTGCCAGCAGTCCGCCTAGCGGGGGGGCTCTTGAGCAGTTCTTC
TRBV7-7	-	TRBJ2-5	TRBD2	CASSLGRGGRETQYF	TGTGCCAGCAGCTTAGGGCGGGGGGGCCGTGAGACCCAGTACTTC
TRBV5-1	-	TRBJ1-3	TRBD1	CASSLASRDRGYTIYF	TGCGCCAGCAGCTTGGCTTCTCGTGACAGGGGCTACACCATATATTTT
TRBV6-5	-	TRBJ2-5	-	CASTRDWEETQYF	TGTGCCAGCACCCGGGACTGGGAAGAGACCCAGTACTTC
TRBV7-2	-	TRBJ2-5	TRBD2	CASRAGLEETQYF	TGTGCCAGCAGAGCCGGACTAGAAGAGACCCAGTACTTC
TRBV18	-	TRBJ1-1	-	CASSLSYTEAFF	TGTGCCAGCTCACTCTCGTACACTGAAGCTTTCTTT
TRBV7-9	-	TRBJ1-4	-	CASSALDSLGEKLFF	TGTGCCAGCAGCGCTTTGGACAGCCTTGGGGAAAAACTGTTTTTT
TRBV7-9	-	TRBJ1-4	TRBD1	CASSTGTGGHEKLFF	TGTGCCAGCAGCACAGGGACAGGGGGCCATGAAAAACTGTTTTTT
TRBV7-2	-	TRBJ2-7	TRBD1	CASKGTVSSYEQYF	TGTGCCAGCAAGGGGACAGTGAGCTCCTACGAGCAGTACTTC
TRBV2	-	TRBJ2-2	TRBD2	CASSPKGAGGRGELFF	TGTGCCAGCAGCCCTAAGGGAGCGGGGGGGCGTGGGGAGCTGTTTTTT
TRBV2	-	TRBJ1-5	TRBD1	CASSVGDRNQPQHF	TGTGCCAGCAGTGTAGGGGACAGAAATCAGCCCCAGCATTTT
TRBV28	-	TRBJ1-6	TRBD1	CASSFLKGQGAPLHF	TGTGCCAGCAGTTTTTTGAAGGGACAGGGGGCACCCCTCCACTTT
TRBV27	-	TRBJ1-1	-	CASSGQGLAEAFF	TGTGCCAGCAGTGGCCAGGGCTTAGCTGAAGCTTTCTTT
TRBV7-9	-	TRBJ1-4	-	CASSLLVGEKLFF	TGTGCCAGCAGCTTGTTGGTGGGCGAAAAACTGTTTTTT
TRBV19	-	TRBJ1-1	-	CASSPTGMNTEAFF	TGTGCCAGCTCGCCTACAGGGATGAACACTGAAGCTTTCTTT
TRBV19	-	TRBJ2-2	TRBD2	CASSMLGLVQSGELFF	TGTGCCAGTAGTATGTTAGGACTAGTCCAATCCGGGGAGCTGTTTTTT
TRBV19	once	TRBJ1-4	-	CASSRNRATNEKLFF	TGTGCCAGTAGCAGAAACAGGGCAACTAATGAAAAACTGTTTTTT
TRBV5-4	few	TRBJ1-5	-	CASSWGGRLQPQHF	TGTGCCAGCAGCTGGGGGGGGAGACTCCAGCCCCAGCATTTT
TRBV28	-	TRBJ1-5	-	CASYYTGGRLGNQPQHF	TGTGCCAGCTACTATACAGGAGGGCGACTAGGCAATCAGCCCCAGCATTTT